This is a list of T cell receptor beta chains from one sample in a study of shared clonotypes between healthy human individuals. This table comes from immunoSEQ multiplex PCR, and its TCRdb copy is limited to in-frame clones, with some not included. The sample yields 2,500,000 or so clones, roughly 93% seen once. The sequenced material came from naive CD4+ T cells from PBMCs. These receptors originate from a young man in good health. Some clones in this sample may be carry-over from other donors' samples. The CDR3 runs from the conserved cysteine through the conserved F or W. The D gene is left open where the match is weak. Clone size is stated in some rows and not others, as once, few, many or a class when expanded.

V gene,D gene,J gene,clone size,CDR3 protein,CDR3 DNA
TRBV29-1,TRBD1,TRBJ2-5,-,CSVGQGARETQYF,TGCAGCGTTGGACAGGGGGCGCGGGAGACCCAGTACTTC
TRBV13,TRBD1,TRBJ2-7,-,CASSSTYGTGSSYEQYF,TGTGCCAGCAGTTCAACCTATGGGACAGGTTCCTCCTACGAGCAGTACTTC
TRBV14,TRBD1,TRBJ1-2,-,CASSQDFGQGYGYTF,TGTGCCAGCAGCCAAGATTTTGGACAGGGGTATGGCTACACCTTC
TRBV28,-,TRBJ2-3,once,CASSPQGTDTQYF,TGTGCCAGCAGCCCACAGGGAACAGATACGCAGTATTTT
TRBV15,TRBD1,TRBJ1-5,few,CATGRGYQPQHF,TGTGCCACCGGCAGGGGGTATCAGCCCCAGCATTTT
TRBV5-1,-,TRBJ2-1,-,CASRISQFLYNEQFF,TGCGCCAGCAGGATTTCACAGTTCCTCTACAATGAGCAGTTCTTC
TRBV27,TRBD1,TRBJ2-2,-,CAIGGQGPGELFF,TGTGCCATAGGGGGACAGGGACCCGGGGAGCTGTTTTTT
TRBV11-2,TRBD2,TRBJ2-1,-,CASSRRGVEQFF,TGTGCCAGCAGCCGGCGGGGGGTTGAGCAGTTCTTC
TRBV6-1,-,TRBJ1-1,-,CASTISRANTEAFF,TGTGCCAGCACGATATCAAGGGCGAACACTGAAGCTTTCTTT
TRBV7-8,TRBD1,TRBJ1-4,once,CAGSPPRDRPNEKLFF,TGTGCCGGCAGCCCCCCCCGGGACAGGCCGAATGAAAAACTGTTTTTT
TRBV28,TRBD1,TRBJ2-1,-,CASTEGGTGGNEQFF,TGTGCCAGCACCGAAGGAGGGACAGGGGGCAATGAGCAGTTCTTC
TRBV29-1,TRBD2,TRBJ2-7,-,CSVGGTPPYEQYF,TGCAGCGTCGGGGGGACTCCGCCCTACGAGCAGTACTTC
TRBV2,-,TRBJ2-1,-,CASSERRGNEQFF,TGTGCCAGCAGTGAGCGAAGGGGCAATGAGCAGTTCTTC
TRBV9,TRBD1,TRBJ2-7,-,CASSRDRDEQYF,TGTGCCAGCAGCCGGGACAGAGACGAGCAGTACTTC
TRBV6-5,-,TRBJ1-6,once,CASGSDLTYNSPLHF,TGTGCCAGCGGGTCCGATCTTACTTATAATTCACCCCTCCACTTT
TRBV7-9,-,TRBJ1-4,few,CASSVRSTNEKLFF,TGTGCCAGCAGCGTCCGATCAACTAATGAAAAACTGTTTTTT
TRBV20-1,-,TRBJ1-2,-,CSAWGGYGYTF,TGCAGTGCTTGGGGGGGCTATGGCTACACCTTC
TRBV5-4,-,TRBJ2-3,once,CASSRTTETSGDTQYF,TGTGCCAGCAGCCGAACAACAGAGACCTCCGGGGATACGCAGTATTTT
TRBV7-2,-,TRBJ2-2,-,CASSATGRSGELFF,TGTGCCAGCAGCGCAACTGGCCGGAGCGGGGAGCTGTTTTTT
TRBV7-3,-,TRBJ2-5,-,CASSLERVETQYF,TGTGCCAGCAGCTTAGAGAGGGTTGAGACCCAGTACTTC
TRBV19,TRBD1,TRBJ1-4,few,CASSPRTGFGNEKLFF,TGTGCCAGTAGTCCCCGGACAGGGTTTGGTAATGAAAAACTGTTTTTT
TRBV10-3,-,TRBJ2-5,-,CAISDREETQYF,TGTGCCATCAGTGACCGGGAGGAGACCCAGTACTTC
TRBV10-3,-,TRBJ1-4,-,CAAGYEAGEKLFF,TGTGCCGCCGGTTATGAGGCGGGAGAAAAACTGTTTTTT